This record covers a single TCR beta chain. Its antigen remains unidentified. Base qualities were left out, and no much larger clone turns up one base away. In total, approximately 690 healthy bone marrow donors made up the cohort. At the time of sampling, all cohort members were nominally healthy, though unrecorded immune exposures were likely present. The donor tested CMV seronegative and was one of the 352 seronegative cohort members. Every donor gave a peripheral blood sample, and the peripheral blood mononuclear cells from that sample were used for TCR beta sequencing. Genomic DNA was extracted from the blood cell samples with the Qiagen DNeasy Blood Extraction Kit. This specimen comes from a study of cytomegalovirus exposure and HLA in healthy donors (dated 2017 in TCRdb). Study-wide context: In an earlier analysis of under 750 of the donors, 276 Gb of sequence data and 120 million or so unique TCR beta sequences from about 179 million T cells were reported. The T cell repertoires of around 670 subjects were profiled by immunosequencing and related to cytomegalovirus serostatus. Of the roughly 400 genotyped donors, approximately 83% fell in the genetic ancestry cluster associated with self-reported Caucasian donors. About 330 gigabases of sequencing data and approximately 91 million unique TCR sequences made up an early release that covered under 750 HLA-typed donors. Donor age, sex, ethnicity and CMV serostatus were compiled together with the repertoire data. A separate validation cohort of some 130 different subjects was used in addition to the approximately 700-subject first cohort. HLA typing included class I and class II loci at four-digit resolution. The study aimed to test whether signatures of past pathogen exposure could be identified by cataloging public T cell receptors. To decide whether each TCR beta V gene segment behaved as functional or pseudogenic, an earlier analysis of several hundred of the donors relied on high-throughput TCR beta sequencing. Among almost 400 genotyped donors of the cohort, an average of approximately 240,000 unique TCR beta nucleotide sequences were sequenced per donor, roughly 18% of them non-productive. In a later genetic analysis, genome-wide SNP genotypes for about three fifths of the roughly 670 donors were used, and that subset was treated as a discovery cohort. A later analysis re-examined previously published TCR beta repertoires from hundreds of donors and added high-resolution HLA genotyping to investigate patterns of TCR occurrence. Rather than using new phenotypic data, the later analysis identified candidate immune exposures from TCR beta sequences and from how often those sequences occurred across donors. Every repertoire in the discovery cohort had been generated on one and the same sequencing platform. The number of typed donors differed by locus: roughly 629-640 for A, B, C, DRB1 and DQB1; 500 to 550 for DQA1; 606 for DPA1; and about 450 for DPB1. About five DR-DQ haplotypes were treated as single units for association and clustering because of strong linkage in the cohort. The study combined high-throughput TCR immunosequencing, statistical association of individual TCRs with disease status, and machine learning to predict cytomegalovirus infection status.

The method was the immunoSEQ multiplex PCR assay. The multiplex PCR relied on a mix of 60 forward primers for TCR Vbeta segments and 13 reverse primers for TCR Jbeta segments. The CDR3 region of rearranged TCR beta genes was amplified from genomic DNA by a multiplex PCR assay. On the Illumina HiSeq System, the amplified TCR beta libraries were sequenced as 87-base-pair reads. In the authors' own workflow: In a later analysis, tens of millions of unique TCR beta chains were counted across the roughly 610 repertoires, and around 11 million of these chains were shared by at least two donors. A nearest-neighbor algorithm error-corrected the raw reads and collapsed the reads into unique sequences, merging closely related sequences to remove PCR and sequencing errors. V, D and J gene segments were assigned by aligning CDR3 sequences to IMGT reference sequences. Each retained sequence needed at least a six-nucleotide match to both a V gene segment and a J gene segment. Rearrangements were classified as productive when the CDR3 lacked stop codons and remained in frame with V and J, and all other rearrangements were classified as non-productive. Following IMGT convention, CDR3 was defined as the stretch from the second conserved V-encoded cysteine up to the conserved J-encoded phenylalanine. Sequences without an unambiguous match to a single V gene segment were excluded from the earlier analysis of about 640 of the donors. In an earlier analysis of some 590 of the donors, a V segment was called functional when productive rearrangements were above 56.7%, and segregating when the standard deviation between donors exceeded 5%. To diagnose cytomegalovirus status from the catalog of TCR beta chain sequences, a statistical classification framework was built. V and J gene assignment, in a later analysis, came from comparing TCR nucleotide sequences with IMGT/GENE-DB human TR gene sequences. Using the TCRdist pipeline, a later analysis assigned CDR3 sequences along with most-parsimonious VDJ recombination scenarios. In a later analysis, each TCR beta chain was defined by its CDR3 amino acid sequence together with its V-gene family, and reads without a unique V-gene family were excluded. As a way to deal with suspected cross-contamination and a sequencing artifact, a later analysis dropped approximately 570 nucleotide sequences that were highly shared and had low generation probability. In a later analysis, a clonal expansion index was calculated for each public chain from normalized within-repertoire ranks of inferred template counts. In a later analysis, generation probabilities were computed with a VDJ recombination model fitted to out-of-frame rearrangements, and the resulting probabilities were checked against IGoR. In a later analysis, TCR-TCR, TCR-HLA and TCR-CMV co-occurrence was scored with hypergeometric tests, and a repertoire-size bias correction was applied to TCR pairs. A later analysis estimated false discovery rates by permuting HLA or CMV assignments 20 times. A later analysis grouped co-occurring TCRs with DBSCAN, adding TCRdist sequence similarity when clustering within HLA-allele-positive subsets. Co-occurrence clustering excluded repertoires with fewer than 30,000 or more than 120,000 public chains, plus five with anomalous nucleotide sharing. TCRdb obtained this table from immuneACCESS and retained in-frame rearrangements with V and J assigned. These tables miss some clones; where compared with another copy, unresolved V genes account for less than half of the shortfall, and the remainder is unexplained. V, J and clone size are those of that table, while D and trimming were read from the DNA. Here the sample has approximately 140,000 clones; roughly 80% occur a single time. The leading ten clones occupy roughly 1% of the sample.

V gives up 1 base and J gives up 5 bases, and the segment between their germline ends measures 16 bases. CDR3 length: 15 amino acids, cysteine to phenylalanine. Only the CDR3 region is kept as DNA, spanning 45 bases read in frame from base 1. As encoded in the germline V gene, CDR1 is SGDLS while CDR2 is YYNGEE. The study at large found these results: Because HLA typing was missing for some donors at each locus, association tests included only the typed subset. Broadly in line with IMGT annotations, most TCR beta V segments showed up in productive rearrangements about 90% or about 30% of the time in an earlier analysis of several hundred of the donors. A later analysis associated 15,000 to 20,000 TCR beta sequences with specific HLA alleles at a false discovery rate of 0.05. It was suggested by the authors that the approach could potentially be generalized to other disease states and immunological phenotypes. Cytomegalovirus status was reported to be diagnosed by the classifier with high specificity and sensitivity in both the original and validation cohorts. Compared with equally common non-associated chains, HLA-associated TCR beta chains in a later analysis were more clonally expanded and had lower generation probabilities. An association between a missense DCLRE1C variant and V-gene and J-gene trimming of TCR beta chains was found in a later genetic analysis and replicated in an independent cohort. Linkage disequilibrium might explain the correlated functional status among segregating V segments, but an unknown experimental factor could not be excluded. A cluster of highly shared sequence variants was judged likely to be a technical artifact of the sequencing pipeline. Immune exposure information for the cohort was limited to CMV serostatus. The cohort was sequenced for TCR beta chains only, and without alpha or paired-chain data the features that could be detected were limited. A later analysis found that most CMV-associated TCR beta chains appeared HLA-restricted, with HLA associations seemingly driven largely by CMV exposure. Because counts were too low, under 20 rarely observed V segments, including chromosome 9 orphons, were left out of the earlier analysis of some 640 of the donors. Roughly uniform sequencing depth across donors was assumed in presence/absence analyses, although this assumption may not hold. In vitro tests confirmed that a few of the cytomegalovirus-associated TCR beta chains recognize cytomegalovirus antigens. The study gave a list of 150 to 200 TCR beta chains associated with cytomegalovirus. Several of the top co-occurrence clusters appeared to be linked to parvovirus B19, influenza, CMV and Epstein-Barr virus, according to a later analysis. A further reported finding was that TCR beta sequences accurately predicted the HLA-A and HLA-B alleles for most subjects in the first cohort. According to a later genetic analysis, donors in an Asian-associated ancestry cluster had fewer N-insertions in productive TCRs than the approximately 650-donor mean. Because the 87-base-pair reads could not distinguish some IMGT-functional V segments, including TRBV6-2 and TRBV6-3, those segments were excluded. In a later analysis, the rate of TCR association differed among HLA loci, with DRB1 alleles having the most associated TCRs and HLA-C alleles having the fewest. When HLA alleles, especially DR and DQ, strongly co-occurred, attributing TCR associations to individual alleles was difficult. Most TCR sequences were observed very rarely across donors, whereas some public TCRs were present in many individuals.

The rearranged chain carries TRBV9 and TRBJ2-7; TRBD2 is a weak D gene call, 6 bases matching. Material: PBMCs. The receptor's source is a woman aged 60-75 years in good health and CMV-seronegative. The DNA sequence reads TGTGCCAGCAGCGTATTCGGGACTGCCGCCGACGAGCAGTACTTC. It translates as CASSVFGTAADEQYF.